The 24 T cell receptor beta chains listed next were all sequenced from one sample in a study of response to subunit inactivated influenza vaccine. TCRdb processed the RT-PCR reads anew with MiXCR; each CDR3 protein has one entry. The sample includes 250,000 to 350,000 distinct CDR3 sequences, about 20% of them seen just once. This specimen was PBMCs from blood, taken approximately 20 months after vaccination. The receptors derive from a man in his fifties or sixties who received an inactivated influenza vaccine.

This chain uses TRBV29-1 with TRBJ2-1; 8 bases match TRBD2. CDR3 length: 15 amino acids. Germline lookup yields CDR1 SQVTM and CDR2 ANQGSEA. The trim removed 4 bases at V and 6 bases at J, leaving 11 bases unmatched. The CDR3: CSVVPRGLGFNEQFF. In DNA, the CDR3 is TGCAGCGTTGTCCCGAGGGGACTAGGCTTCAATGAGCAGTTCTTC.

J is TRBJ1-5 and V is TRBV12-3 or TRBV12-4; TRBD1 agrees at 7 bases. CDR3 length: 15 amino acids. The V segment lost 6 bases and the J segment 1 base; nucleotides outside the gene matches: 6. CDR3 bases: TGTGCCAGCAGCAGTGACAGGGCCAGCAATCAGCCCCAGCATTTT. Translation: CASSSDRASNQPQHF.

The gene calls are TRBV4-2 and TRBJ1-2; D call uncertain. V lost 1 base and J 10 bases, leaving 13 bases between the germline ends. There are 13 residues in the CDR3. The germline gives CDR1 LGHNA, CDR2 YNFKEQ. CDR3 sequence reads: CASSQGWAEVYTF. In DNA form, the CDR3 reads TGTGCCAGCAGCCAAGGCTGGGCGGAGGTCTACACCTTC.

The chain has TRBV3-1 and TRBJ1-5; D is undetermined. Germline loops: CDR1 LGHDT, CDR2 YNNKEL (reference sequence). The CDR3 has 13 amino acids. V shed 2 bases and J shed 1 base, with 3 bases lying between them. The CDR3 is CASSQQSNQPQHF. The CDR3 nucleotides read TGTGCCAGCAGCCAACAGAGCAATCAGCCCCAGCATTTT.

The chain's CDR3 is CASSYMGFAQYF. Written as DNA, the CDR3 is TGTGCCAGCAGTTACATGGGTTTTGCGCAGTATTTT. This chain joins TRBV6-2 or TRBV6-3 and TRBJ2-3; D remains ambiguous. This CDR3 contains 12 residues. Germline CDR1 reads MNHEY; CDR2 reads SVGEGT. Trimming removed 2 bases at V and 10 bases at J, with 10 bases between.

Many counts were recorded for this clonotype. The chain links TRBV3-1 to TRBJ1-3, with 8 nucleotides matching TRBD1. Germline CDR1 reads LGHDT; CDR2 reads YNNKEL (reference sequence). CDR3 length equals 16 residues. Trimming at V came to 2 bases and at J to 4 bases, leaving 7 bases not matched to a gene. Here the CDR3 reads CASSQRGQADGNTIYF. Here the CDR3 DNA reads TGTGCCAGCAGCCAACGGGGACAGGCAGACGGAAACACCATATATTTT.

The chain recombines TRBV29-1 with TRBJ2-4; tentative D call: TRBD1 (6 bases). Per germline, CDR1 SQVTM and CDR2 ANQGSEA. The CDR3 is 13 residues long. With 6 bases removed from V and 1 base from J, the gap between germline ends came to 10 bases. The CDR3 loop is CSVLDRAKNIQYF. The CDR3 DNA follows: TGCAGCGTACTAGACAGGGCCAAAAACATTCAGTACTTC.

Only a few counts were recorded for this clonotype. The CDR3: CASSQLAHGGYGYTF. As DNA, the CDR3 is TGTGCCAGCAGCCAACTCGCACACGGGGGTTATGGCTACACCTTC. The gene calls are TRBV3-1 and TRBJ1-2; D is possibly TRBD1 (5 bases). This CDR3 spans 15 amino acids. Germline CDR1 LGHDT, CDR2 YNNKEL (reference sequence). With 2 bases removed from V and 5 bases from J, the gap between germline ends came to 15 bases. The whole variable domain, remainder taken from reference TRBV3-1 and TRBJ1-2, is DTAVSQTPKYLVTQMGNDKSIKCEQNLGHDTMYWYKQDSKKFLKIMFSYNNKELIINETVPNRFSPKSPDKAHLNLHINSLELGDSAVYFCASSQLAHGGYGYTFGSGTRLTVV.

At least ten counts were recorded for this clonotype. The CDR3: CASSLQGARKTEAFF. CDR3 nucleotide sequence: TGCGCCAGCAGCTTACAGGGGGCTCGAAAGACTGAAGCTTTCTTT. This chain links TRBV5-1 with TRBJ1-1, with TRBD1 identical over 9 bases. Losses at the gene ends were 2 bases for V and 5 bases for J; bases not matched to a gene: 7. Germline CDR1 reads SGHRS; CDR2 reads YFSETQ. The CDR3 sequence is 15 residues long.

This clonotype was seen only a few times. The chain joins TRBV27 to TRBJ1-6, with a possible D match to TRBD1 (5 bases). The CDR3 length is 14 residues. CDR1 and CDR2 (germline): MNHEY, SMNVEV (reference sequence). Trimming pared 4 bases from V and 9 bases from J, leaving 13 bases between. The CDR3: CASSSRVWVSPLHF. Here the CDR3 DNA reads TGTGCCAGCAGTTCCAGGGTGTGGGTTTCACCCCTCCACTTT.

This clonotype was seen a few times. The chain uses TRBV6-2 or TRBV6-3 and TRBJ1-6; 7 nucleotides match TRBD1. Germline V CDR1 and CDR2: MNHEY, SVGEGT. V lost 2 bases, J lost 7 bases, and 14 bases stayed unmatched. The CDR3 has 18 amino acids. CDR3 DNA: TGTGCCAGCAGTTACGAGACAGGGACCGGGGCGTCGAATTCACCCCTCCACTTT. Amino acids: CASSYETGTGASNSPLHF.

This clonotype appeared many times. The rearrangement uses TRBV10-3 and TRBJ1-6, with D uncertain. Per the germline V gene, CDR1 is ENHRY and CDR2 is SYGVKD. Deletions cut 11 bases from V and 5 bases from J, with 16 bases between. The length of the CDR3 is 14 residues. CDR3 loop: CASRVGSDNSPLHF. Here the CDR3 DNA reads TGTGCCTCGAGGGTGGGTTCCGATAATTCACCCCTCCACTTT.

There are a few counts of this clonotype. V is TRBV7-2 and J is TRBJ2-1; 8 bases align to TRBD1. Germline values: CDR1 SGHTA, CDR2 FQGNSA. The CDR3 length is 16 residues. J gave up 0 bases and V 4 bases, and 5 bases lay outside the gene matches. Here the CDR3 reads CASSSRQGSSYNEQFF. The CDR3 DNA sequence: TGTGCCAGCAGCTCCCGACAGGGGAGCTCCTACAATGAGCAGTTCTTC.

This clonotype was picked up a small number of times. CDR3 sequence reads: CASNHLDVEGSFF. In DNA form, the CDR3 reads TGTGCCAGCAACCACCTGGACGTTGAGGGATCTTTCTTT. The gene calls are TRBV7-2 and TRBJ1-1; D is uncertain. Trimming removed 7 bases at V and 12 bases at J, with 21 bases between. The CDR3 length is 13 residues. The germline V gene encodes CDR1 SGHTA and CDR2 FQGNSA.

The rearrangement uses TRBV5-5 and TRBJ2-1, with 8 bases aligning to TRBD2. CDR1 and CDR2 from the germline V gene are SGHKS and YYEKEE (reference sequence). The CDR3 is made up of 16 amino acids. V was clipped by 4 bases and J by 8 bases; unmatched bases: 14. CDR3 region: CASSSQGSGSFYEQFF. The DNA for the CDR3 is TGTGCCAGCAGCAGCCAGGGAAGCGGGAGTTTCTATGAGCAGTTCTTC.

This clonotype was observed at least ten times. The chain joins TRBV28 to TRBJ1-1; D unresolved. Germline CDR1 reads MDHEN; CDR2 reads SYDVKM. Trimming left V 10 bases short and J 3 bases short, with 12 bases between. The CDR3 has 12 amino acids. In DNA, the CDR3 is TGTGCCACGATCGGACTTTACACTGAAGCTTTCTTT. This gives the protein CATIGLYTEAFF.

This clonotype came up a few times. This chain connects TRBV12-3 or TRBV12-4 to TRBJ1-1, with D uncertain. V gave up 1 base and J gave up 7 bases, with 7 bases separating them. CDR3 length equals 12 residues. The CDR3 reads CASSLGRLEAFF. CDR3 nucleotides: TGTGCCAGCAGTTTAGGCCGACTTGAAGCTTTCTTT.

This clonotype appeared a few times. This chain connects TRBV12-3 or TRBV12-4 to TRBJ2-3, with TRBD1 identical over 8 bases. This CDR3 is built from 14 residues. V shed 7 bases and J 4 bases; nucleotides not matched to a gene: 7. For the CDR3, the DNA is TGTGCCAGCAATTCAGGGGGCCCCCCAGATACGCAGTATTTT. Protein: CASNSGGPPDTQYF.

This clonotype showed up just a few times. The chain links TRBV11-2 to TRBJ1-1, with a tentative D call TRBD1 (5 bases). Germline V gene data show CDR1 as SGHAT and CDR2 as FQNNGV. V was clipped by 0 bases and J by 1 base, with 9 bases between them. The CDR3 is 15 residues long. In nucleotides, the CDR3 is TGTGCCAGCAGCTTAGAAAGGACACCGAACACTGAAGCTTTCTTT. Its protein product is CASSLERTPNTEAFF. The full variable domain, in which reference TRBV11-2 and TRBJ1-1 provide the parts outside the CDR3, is EAGVAQSPRYKIIEKRQSVAFWCNPISGHATLYWYQQILGQGPKLLIQFQNNGVVDDSQLPKDRFSAERLKGVDSTLKIQPAKLEDSAVYLCASSLERTPNTEAFFGQGTRLTVV.

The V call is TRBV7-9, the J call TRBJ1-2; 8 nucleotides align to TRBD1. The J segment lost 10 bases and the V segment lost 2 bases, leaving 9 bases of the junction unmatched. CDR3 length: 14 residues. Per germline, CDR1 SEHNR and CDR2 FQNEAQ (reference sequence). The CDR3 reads CASSLRDRLDVYTF. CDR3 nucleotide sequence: TGTGCCAGCAGCTTACGGGACAGGCTCGATGTCTACACCTTC. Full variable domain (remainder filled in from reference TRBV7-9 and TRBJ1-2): DTGVSQNPRHKITKRGQNVTFRCDPISEHNRLYWYRQTLGQGPEFLTYFQNEAQLEKSRLLSDRFSAERPKGSFSTLEIQRTEQGDSAMYLCASSLRDRLDVYTFGSGTRLTVV.

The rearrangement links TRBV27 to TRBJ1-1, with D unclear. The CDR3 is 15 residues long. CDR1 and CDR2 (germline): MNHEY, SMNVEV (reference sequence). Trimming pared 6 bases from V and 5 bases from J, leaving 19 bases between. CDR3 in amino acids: CASRSGVGYGTEAFF. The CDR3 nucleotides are TGTGCCAGCAGGTCCGGAGTGGGTTATGGGACTGAAGCTTTCTTT.

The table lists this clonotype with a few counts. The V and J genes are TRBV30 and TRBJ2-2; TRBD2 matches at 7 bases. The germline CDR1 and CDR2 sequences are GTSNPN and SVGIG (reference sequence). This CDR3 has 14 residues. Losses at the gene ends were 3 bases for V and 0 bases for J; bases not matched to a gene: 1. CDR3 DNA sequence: TGTGCCTGGAGGGGGGGGGCGAACACCGGGGAGCTGTTTTTT. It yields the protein CAWRGGANTGELFF.

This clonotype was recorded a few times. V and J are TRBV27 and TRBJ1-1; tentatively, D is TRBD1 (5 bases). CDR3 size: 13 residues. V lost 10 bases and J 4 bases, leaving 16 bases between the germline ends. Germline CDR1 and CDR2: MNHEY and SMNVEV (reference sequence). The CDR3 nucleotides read TGTGCCACCCAAGCCGCGGGGGTCACTGAAGCTTTCTTT. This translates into CATQAAGVTEAFF.

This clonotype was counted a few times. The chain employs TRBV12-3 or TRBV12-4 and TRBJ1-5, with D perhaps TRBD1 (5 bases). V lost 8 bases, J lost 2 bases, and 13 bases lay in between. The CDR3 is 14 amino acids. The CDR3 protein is CASGLGEGNQPQHF. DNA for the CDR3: TGTGCCAGCGGCTTAGGGGAAGGCAATCAGCCCCAGCATTTT.